This TCR beta chain was retrieved from a study of CD8+ T cells in alopecia areata. V was clipped by 0 bases and J by 4 bases, with 14 bases between them. The CDR3 has 16 amino acids. Germline V lookup: CDR1 SGHRS, CDR2 YFSETQ. cDNA serving as the sequencing template came from extracted, reverse transcribed RNA. This table comes from immunoSEQ multiplex PCR, and its TCRdb copy is limited to in-frame clones, with some not included. The table records about 130,000 clones, about 50% of them present only once. This clone was picked up a small number of times. The clonotype was recovered from a human donor with alopecia areata. The sample consisted of CD8+ T cells sorted from blood, taken at week 0. This chain uses TRBV5-1 with TRBJ2-1; the D is unclear. Here the CDR3 DNA reads TGCGCCAGCAGCTTGGGGGTCCCGGACGGGTACAATGAGCAGTTCTTC. This translates into CASSLGVPDGYNEQFF.